What follows are 6 T cell receptor beta chains derived from one specimen sequenced in a study of cytomegalovirus exposure and HLA in healthy donors. Primers included in the PCR were 60 Vbeta and 13 Jbeta primers. Produced via immunoSEQ multiplex PCR; TCRdb's table is partial and in-frame only. Of 250,000 or so clones listed, roughly 91% are singletons. Sequenced input: PBMCs. These receptor sequences come from a girl aged 2 to 9 in good health and CMV-seronegative.

The J gene is TRBJ2-5, the V gene TRBV5-1; 9 nucleotides match TRBD1. The CDR3 loop spans 15 amino acids. J gave up 5 bases and V 1 base, and 6 bases lay outside the gene matches. Germline V gives CDR1 SGHRS, CDR2 YFSETQ. CDR3 sequence (DNA): TGCGCCAGCAGCTTGACAACGGACAGGGGCGAGACCCAGTACTTC. This encodes CASSLTTDRGETQYF.

The genes are TRBV29-1 and TRBJ2-7; a weak D match, TRBD2 (5 bases). The V and J ends lost 1 base and 2 bases respectively, with 9 bases between them. The germline V gene encodes CDR1 SQVTM and CDR2 ANQGSEA. The CDR3 runs 13 residues. The CDR3 here is CSVEGVEAYEQYF. CDR3 sequence (DNA): TGCAGCGTTGAAGGGGTGGAGGCCTACGAGCAGTACTTC.

The rearrangement links TRBV7-9 to TRBJ2-1; 8 bases align to TRBD2. This CDR3 contains 16 residues. Per the germline V gene, CDR1 is SEHNR and CDR2 is FQNEAQ (reference sequence). V lost 3 bases and J lost 7; bases outside the gene matches: 11. The CDR3 loop is CASSFSGRALYNEQFF. The DNA for the CDR3 is TGTGCCAGCAGCTTCTCCGGGAGGGCCTTGTATAATGAGCAGTTCTTC.

This chain joins TRBV18 and TRBJ2-5; D possibly corresponds to TRBD2 (5 bases). The germline V gene encodes CDR1 KGHSH and CDR2 LQKENI. The V end was cut by 0 bases, the J end by 5 bases, with 13 bases between. The CDR3 is made up of 15 amino acids. CDR3 coding DNA: TGTGCCAGCTCACCACCTGTCGGGGAAATTGAGACCCAGTACTTC. Amino acids: CASSPPVGEIETQYF.

The rearrangement joins TRBV30 to TRBJ1-3; weak D call: TRBD1 (5 bases). Germline CDR1 and CDR2: GTSNPN and SVGIG (reference sequence). This CDR3 comprises 13 residues. V lost 8 bases and J lost 0, with 11 bases in between. DNA of the CDR3: TGTGCCCGGGGCGGGAGCTCTGGAAACACCATATATTTT. It is translated as CARGGSSGNTIYF.

This sequence joins TRBV29-1 and TRBJ1-4; maybe TRBD1 (6 bases). The CDR3 totals 21 residues. Looked up from germline, CDR1 is SQVTM and CDR2 is ANQGSEA. V shed 7 bases and J shed 0 bases, with 33 bases lying between them. The DNA for the CDR3 is TGCAGCGCCCTGGGGGCCCGACGGGATTCTCGTAAACAAGCAACTAATGAAAAACTGTTTTTT. This encodes CSALGARRDSRKQATNEKLFF. The full variable domain, in which reference TRBV29-1 and TRBJ1-4 provide the parts outside the CDR3, is SAVISQKPSRDICQRGTSLTIQCQVDSQVTMMFWYRQQPGQSLTLIATANQGSEATYESGFVIDKFPISRPNLTFSTLTVSNMSPEDSSIYLCSALGARRDSRKQATNEKLFFGSGTQLSVL.